These 16 T cell receptor beta chains came from one sample sequenced in a study of T cells in Graves' hyperthyroidism and ophthalmopathy. RNA transcripts yielded amplified TCR beta CDR3 regions. Researchers ran a first-round RT-PCR on the TCR CDR3 using the HTBI primer set. TCRdb redid the calling of the multiplex PCR reads with MiXCR, one entry per CDR3 protein. The sample lists 450,000 to 500,000 distinct CDR3 sequences; approximately 23% were seen once. Specimen: blood. Receptors were obtained from a woman in her 70s with Graves' ophthalmopathy.

The V gene is TRBV5-1, the J gene TRBJ2-7; TRBD2 matches at 8 bases. J lost 2 bases, V lost 9 bases, and 10 bases had no gene match. Germline lookup yields CDR1 SGHRS and CDR2 YFSETQ. The CDR3 runs to 14 residues. The DNA of the CDR3 is TGCGCCACCTCCCGGGTAGCGGGGCCCTACGAGCAGTACTTC. Translation gives CATSRVAGPYEQYF.

This clonotype has only a few counts. V gene TRBV6-2 or TRBV6-3 combines with J gene TRBJ2-5; either TRBD1 or TRBD2 may supply D (5 bases each). This CDR3 spans 18 amino acids. Germline V gene sequence: CDR1 MNHEY, CDR2 SVGEGT. Trimming took 0 bases from V and 5 from J, leaving 22 bases between them. CDR3 amino acids: CASSYSTFMGRGLETQYF. The CDR3 DNA sequence: TGTGCCAGCAGTTACTCGACTTTTATGGGGCGAGGGCTGGAGACCCAGTACTTC.

The rearrangement joins TRBV3-1 to TRBJ2-7; no firm D call. Trimming cost V 7 bases and J 5 bases, with 9 bases left between them. CDR3 length: 11 residues. CDR1 is LGHDT and CDR2 is YNNKEL in the germline V gene (reference sequence). CDR3 sequence: CASKAANEQYF. For the CDR3, the DNA is TGTGCCAGCAAGGCCGCCAACGAGCAGTACTTC.

This clonotype was counted only a few times. V is TRBV29-1 and J is TRBJ2-1, with D possibly TRBD1 on 5 matching bases. Trimming removed 1 base at V and 7 bases at J, with 11 bases between. The CDR3 contains 13 residues. CDR1 is SQVTM, CDR2 ANQGSEA, per germline. The CDR3 protein is CSVEGGPRNEQFF. The CDR3 bases are TGCAGCGTTGAAGGGGGCCCTAGGAATGAGCAGTTCTTC.

This clonotype was detected only a few times. V is TRBV10-2 and J is TRBJ2-2, with D possibly matching TRBD2 (6 bases). The V end was cut by 2 bases, the J end by 0 bases, with 16 bases between. CDR3 length: 18 residues. CDR1 and CDR2 from the germline V gene are WSHSY and SAAADI. The CDR3 DNA reads TGCGCCAGCAGTGAGAGGCAGGGAGGTCCCCCGAACACCGGGGAGCTGTTTTTT. Encoded protein: CASSERQGGPPNTGELFF.

This chain uses TRBV28 with TRBJ1-6, with D possibly matching TRBD1 (6 bases). In germline, CDR1 is MDHEN, CDR2 SYDVKM. Trimming pared 6 bases from V and 9 bases from J, leaving 18 bases between. The CDR3 is 15 amino acids. The CDR3 loop reads CASREGGRVRSPLHF. The CDR3 DNA reads as TGTGCCAGCAGGGAGGGGGGTAGGGTCCGTTCACCCCTCCACTTT.

This clonotype was counted ten times or more. V is TRBV2 and J is TRBJ1-4; no clear D gene. Deletions cut 0 bases from V and 0 bases from J, with 14 bases between. This CDR3 is 18 amino acids long. CDR1 is SNHLY and CDR2 is FYNNEI in the germline V gene. For the CDR3, the DNA is TGTGCCAGCAGTGAAGCGCAAGCCGTCTGGGCAACTAATGAAAAACTGTTTTTT. Residues: CASSEAQAVWATNEKLFF.

The genes are TRBV20-1 and TRBJ2-7; D possibly corresponds to TRBD2 (5 bases). CDR1 and CDR2 (germline): DFQATT, SNEGSKA (reference sequence). The germline V and J ends were trimmed by 2 bases and 7 bases, with 9 bases remaining between them. The CDR3 contains 11 residues. CDR3 protein: CSARNSGEQYF. DNA of the CDR3: TGCAGTGCTAGAAACTCGGGAGAGCAGTACTTC.

This clonotype was observed a single time. The chain carries TRBV15 and TRBJ2-7; 7 bases match TRBD1. CDR1 is LNHNV, CDR2 YYDKDF, per germline (reference sequence). The CDR3 runs 14 residues. V lost 5 bases and J lost 2; bases outside the gene matches: 6. In DNA form, the CDR3 reads TGTGCCACCAGCGGCCGGGACAGACCCTACGAGCAGTACTTC. It specifies CATSGRDRPYEQYF.

V is TRBV3-1 and J is TRBJ2-2, with D maybe TRBD1 (6 bases). The CDR3 totals 15 residues. The V and J ends lost 6 bases and 1 base respectively, with 12 bases between them. Germline V CDR1 and CDR2: LGHDT, YNNKEL (reference sequence). CDR3 region: CASRQLQGNTGELFF. CDR3 DNA sequence: TGTGCCAGCAGACAATTACAGGGGAACACCGGGGAGCTGTTTTTT.

The chain has TRBV7-8 and TRBJ2-1, with D hard to call. The CDR3 runs to 13 residues. Germline V gives CDR1 SGHVS, CDR2 FQNEAQ. V was pared by 5 bases and J by 10 bases, with 15 bases between. The DNA of the CDR3 is TGTGCCAGCAGCCCGGTCCCGGTCGGGGAGCAGTTCTTC. Amino acids: CASSPVPVGEQFF.

This clonotype has only a few counts. This chain joins TRBV27 and TRBJ2-7; D perhaps matches TRBD1 (6 bases). V lost 5 bases, J lost 8 bases, and 28 bases lay in between. The CDR3 is made up of 17 amino acids. Germline lookup yields CDR1 MNHEY and CDR2 SMNVEV (reference sequence). CDR3 region: CASSLVRTARYPPQQYF. The CDR3 DNA reads TGTGCCAGCAGTCTCGTCCGGACAGCCAGGTATCCTCCCCAGCAGTACTTC.

This clonotype was detected many times. The chain links TRBV12-3 or TRBV12-4 to TRBJ2-3, with TRBD2 matching over 13 bases. The CDR3 runs to 17 residues. V lost 3 bases, J lost 4 bases, and 7 bases stayed unmatched. CDR3: CASSFLYGLAGADTQYF. Here the CDR3 DNA reads TGTGCCAGCAGTTTTCTTTACGGACTAGCGGGAGCAGATACGCAGTATTTT.

The chain links TRBV5-1 to TRBJ2-7, with D unclear. V was clipped by 0 bases and J by 0 bases, with 10 bases between them. Germline CDR1 SGHRS, CDR2 YFSETQ. This CDR3 is built from 15 residues. The CDR3 sequence: CASSLGQAVSYEQYF. In nucleotides, the CDR3 is TGCGCCAGCAGCTTGGGGCAGGCCGTCTCCTACGAGCAGTACTTC.

V and J are TRBV6-1 and TRBJ1-2; possibly TRBD1 for D (5 bases). The CDR3 covers 15 residues. Germline lookup yields CDR1 MNHNS and CDR2 SASEGT. The V and J ends lost 4 bases and 3 bases respectively, with 15 bases between them. CDR3 in amino acids: CASSGTGTGDYGYTF. DNA for the CDR3: TGTGCCAGCAGTGGAACCGGGACGGGAGACTATGGCTACACCTTC.

The rearrangement links TRBV20-1 to TRBJ2-3; tentatively, D is TRBD2 (6 bases). Trimming took off 1 base at V and 7 bases at J, with 15 bases between the two ends. The CDR3 totals 14 residues. Germline V gene data show CDR1 as DFQATT and CDR2 as SNEGSKA (reference sequence). This chain's CDR3 is CSARGPGAGYTQYF. The CDR3 DNA reads TGCAGTGCTAGAGGCCCGGGAGCTGGGTATACGCAGTATTTT.